This TCR beta chain was obtained from a study of human T cells and chemical hapten exposure. Study at large: Upper-back patches of 0.01% DPC were read at 6 days. General study findings and limits: Expanded TCR counts at PT1 were positively correlated with the patch test score. Controls formed significantly fewer large CDR3 similarity clusters than expanded TCRs did.

Comment on this clonotype: The antigen is undetermined.

Trimming took 3 bases from V and 3 from J, leaving 11 bases between them. The CDR3 spans 13 residues. Germline CDR1 is SQVTM and CDR2 is ANQGSEA. Time point reported: patch test 1, 2 weeks after DPC sensitization. Treatment given: therapeutic diphenylcyclopropenone sensitization with weekly scalp DPC. From the RACE reads, TCRdb called clonotypes with MiXCR, one entry per CDR3 protein. The sample includes nearly 350,000 distinct CDR3 sequences, approximately 6.3% of them seen just once. The sequence came from a woman aged 18-29 years with alopecia areata. Some clones in this sample may be carry-over from other donors' samples. The sample was whole blood, taken in connection with sensitization to the hapten diphenylcyclopropenone (DPC). The V and J genes are TRBV29-1 and TRBJ2-5, with D possibly TRBD2 on 5 matching bases. CDR3 nucleotide sequence: TGCAGCGTTGACAAGGGAGCGGAAGAGACCCAGTACTTC. This encodes CSVDKGAEETQYF.